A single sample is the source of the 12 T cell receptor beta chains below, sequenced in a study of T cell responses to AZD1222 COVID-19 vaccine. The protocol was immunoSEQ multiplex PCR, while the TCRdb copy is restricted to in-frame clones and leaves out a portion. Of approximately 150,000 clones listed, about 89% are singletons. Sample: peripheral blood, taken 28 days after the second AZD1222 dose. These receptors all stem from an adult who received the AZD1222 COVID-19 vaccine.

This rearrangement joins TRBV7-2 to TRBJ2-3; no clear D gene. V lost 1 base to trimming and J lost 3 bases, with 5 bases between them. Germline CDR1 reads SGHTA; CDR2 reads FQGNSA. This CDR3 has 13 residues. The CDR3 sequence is CASSLEGTDTQYF. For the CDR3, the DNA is TGTGCCAGCAGCTTAGAGGGAACAGATACGCAGTATTTT.

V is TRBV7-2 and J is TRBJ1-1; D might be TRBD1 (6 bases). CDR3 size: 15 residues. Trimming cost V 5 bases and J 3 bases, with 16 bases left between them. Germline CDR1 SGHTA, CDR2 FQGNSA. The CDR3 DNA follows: TGTGCCAGCAGCAGAGACACAGGGTTTGACACTGAAGCTTTCTTT. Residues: CASSRDTGFDTEAFF.

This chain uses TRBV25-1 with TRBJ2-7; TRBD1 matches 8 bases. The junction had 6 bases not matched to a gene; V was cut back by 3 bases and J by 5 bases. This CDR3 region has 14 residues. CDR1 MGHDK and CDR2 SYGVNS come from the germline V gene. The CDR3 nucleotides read TGTGCCAGCAGTGATCCAGGGGGCAACGACGAGCAGTACTTC. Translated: CASSDPGGNDEQYF.

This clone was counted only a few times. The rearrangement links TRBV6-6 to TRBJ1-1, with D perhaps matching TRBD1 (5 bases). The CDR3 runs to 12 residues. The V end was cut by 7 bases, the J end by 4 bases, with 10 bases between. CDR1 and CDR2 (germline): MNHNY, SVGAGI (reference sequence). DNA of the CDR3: TGTGCCAGCACCCCGGGGCTCACTGAAGCTTTCTTT. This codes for CASTPGLTEAFF.

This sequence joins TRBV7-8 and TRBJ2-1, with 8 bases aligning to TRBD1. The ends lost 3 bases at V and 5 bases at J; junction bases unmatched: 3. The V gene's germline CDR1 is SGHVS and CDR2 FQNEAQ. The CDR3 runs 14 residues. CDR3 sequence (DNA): TGTGCCAGCAGCTTTGGGACAGGTAACAATGAGCAGTTCTTC. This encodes CASSFGTGNNEQFF. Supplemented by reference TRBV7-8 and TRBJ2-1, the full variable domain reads GAGVSQSPRYKVAKRGQDVALRCDPISGHVSLFWYQQALGQGPEFLTYFQNEAQLDKSGLPSDRFFAERPEGSVSTLKIQRTQQEDSAVYLCASSFGTGNNEQFFGPGTRLTVL.

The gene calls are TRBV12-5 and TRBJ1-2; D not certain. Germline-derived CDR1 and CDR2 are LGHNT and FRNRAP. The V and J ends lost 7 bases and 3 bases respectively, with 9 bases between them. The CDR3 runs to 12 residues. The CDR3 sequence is CASAAGHYGYTF. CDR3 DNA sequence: TGTGCTAGTGCCGCCGGGCACTATGGCTACACCTTC.

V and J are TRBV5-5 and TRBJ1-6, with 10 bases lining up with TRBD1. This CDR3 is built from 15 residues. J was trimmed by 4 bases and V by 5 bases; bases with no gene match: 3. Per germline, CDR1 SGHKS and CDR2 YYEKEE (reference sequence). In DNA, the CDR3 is TGTGCCAGCAGGACAGGGGGCGCATATAATTCACCCCTCCACTTT. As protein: CASRTGGAYNSPLHF.

CDR3: CASSLDFGAYEQYF. The CDR3 DNA sequence: TGCGCCAGCAGCTTGGATTTTGGCGCCTACGAGCAGTACTTC. The V gene is TRBV5-1, the J gene TRBJ2-7; no reliable D call. V was clipped by 0 bases and J by 2 bases, with 9 bases between them. This CDR3 contains 14 residues. Germline assignment: CDR1 SGHRS and CDR2 YFSETQ.

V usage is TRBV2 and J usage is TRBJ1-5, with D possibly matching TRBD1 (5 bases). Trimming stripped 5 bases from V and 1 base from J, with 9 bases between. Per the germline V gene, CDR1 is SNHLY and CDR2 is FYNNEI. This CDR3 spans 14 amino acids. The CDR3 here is CASSSHRSNQPQHF. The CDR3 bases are TGTGCCAGCAGTAGTCACAGGAGCAATCAGCCCCAGCATTTT.

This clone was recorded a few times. The CDR3 protein is CASSLARGHGNEQFF. CDR3 bases: TGTGCCAGCAGCCTCGCCAGGGGGCATGGCAATGAGCAGTTCTTC. The V and J genes are TRBV6-5 and TRBJ2-1, with 8 positions matching TRBD1. The V and J ends lost 6 bases and 6 bases, in that order; junction bases with no gene match: 10. The CDR3 runs 15 residues. Germline-derived CDR1 and CDR2 are MNHEY and SVGAGI.

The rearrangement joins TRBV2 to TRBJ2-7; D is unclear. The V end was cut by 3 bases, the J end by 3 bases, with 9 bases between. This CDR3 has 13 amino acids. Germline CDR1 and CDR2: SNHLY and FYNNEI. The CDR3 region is CASSDWLDYEQYF. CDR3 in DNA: TGTGCCAGCAGTGACTGGCTAGACTACGAGCAGTACTTC.

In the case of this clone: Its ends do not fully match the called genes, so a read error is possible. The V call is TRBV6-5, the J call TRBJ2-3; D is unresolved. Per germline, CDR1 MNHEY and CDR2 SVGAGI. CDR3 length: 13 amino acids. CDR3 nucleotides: TGTGCCAGCAATTACGGCCGCACAGATACGCAGTATTTT. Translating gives CASNYGRTDTQYF.